The 17 T cell receptor beta chains in this list originate from one sample, sequenced in a study of T cells after posttransplantation cyclophosphamide. Some clones are missing from TCRdb's copy, which holds only in-frame ones; the method was immunoSEQ multiplex PCR. The sample holds 45,000 to 60,000 clones, almost 95% seen once. Sequencing used PBMCs. Receptors originate from a woman aged 50 to 65 in good health and a related stem cell transplant donor.

The genes are TRBV2 and TRBJ2-2; D is perhaps TRBD1 (6 bases). This CDR3 comprises 13 residues. Germline V gives CDR1 SNHLY, CDR2 FYNNEI. Trimming removed 6 bases from V and 6 bases from J, with 11 bases in between. For the CDR3, the DNA is TGTGCCAGCAGGGCAGGACAGTCCGGGGAGCTGTTTTTT. Protein: CASRAGQSGELFF.

The chain employs TRBV2 and TRBJ1-2; perhaps TRBD1 as D (5 bases). CDR1 is SNHLY, CDR2 FYNNEI, per germline. Trimming pared 0 bases from V and 1 base from J, leaving 6 bases between. The CDR3 has 14 residues. The CDR3 sequence is CASSEAQGNYGYTF. The CDR3, as DNA: TGTGCCAGCAGTGAAGCGCAGGGTAACTATGGCTACACCTTC.

The chain carries TRBV4-2 and TRBJ1-1; D is unclear. CDR1 and CDR2 (germline): LGHNA, YNFKEQ. The CDR3 totals 13 residues. V dropped 1 base and J dropped 6 bases, with 9 bases sitting between them. The CDR3 DNA reads TGTGCCAGCAGCCAAGTCTTGCGGTCTGAAGCTTTCTTT. Translation gives CASSQVLRSEAFF.

V usage is TRBV19 and J usage is TRBJ1-1; D ambiguous. Trimming removed 7 bases at V and 3 bases at J, with 15 bases between. Germline-derived CDR1 and CDR2 are LNHDA and SQIVND (reference sequence). This CDR3 comprises 14 residues. CDR3 sequence: CASMGRPMDTEAFF. CDR3 sequence (DNA): TGTGCCAGTATGGGCAGACCAATGGACACTGAAGCTTTCTTT.

The V gene is TRBV29-1, the J gene TRBJ1-1; TRBD1 matches 8 bases. This CDR3 spans 15 amino acids. The V gene end was trimmed by 4 bases and the J gene end by 4 bases; junction bases not matched to a gene: 11. Germline values: CDR1 SQVTM, CDR2 ANQGSEA. The CDR3 DNA reads TGCAGCGTTGCCTACAGGGGGAGAGTCGGCACTGAAGCTTTCTTT. It is translated as CSVAYRGRVGTEAFF.

The V gene is TRBV27, the J gene TRBJ2-5; a weak D match, TRBD2 (5 bases). The J call may be faulty, since TRBJ2-7 better matches the DNA end. CDR3 length: 13 amino acids. The V gene's germline CDR1 is MNHEY and CDR2 SMNVEV (reference sequence). The CDR3, as DNA: TGTGCCAGCAGTTTACAGGCGGGCTACGAGCAGTACTTC. Translating gives CASSLQAGYEQYF.

The J gene is TRBJ2-7, the V gene TRBV7-6; TRBD2 matches at 11 bases. The CDR3 consists of 16 residues. Losses at the gene ends were 5 bases for V and 4 bases for J; bases not matched to a gene: 10. CDR1 is SGHVS and CDR2 is FNYEAQ in the germline V gene. CDR3 protein: CASSPSTSGSMYEQYF. As DNA, the CDR3 is TGTGCCAGCAGCCCGAGCACTAGCGGGAGTATGTACGAGCAGTACTTC.

This chain links TRBV28 with TRBJ2-5, with 8 bases identical to TRBD2. Losses at the gene ends were 5 bases for V and 4 bases for J; bases not matched to a gene: 9. The germline V gene encodes CDR1 MDHEN and CDR2 SYDVKM. This CDR3 is built from 15 residues. The CDR3 is CASSPPSAGAETQYF. The CDR3 DNA reads as TGTGCCAGCAGTCCTCCCTCAGCGGGAGCAGAGACCCAGTACTTC. Variable domain in full (rest from reference TRBV28 and TRBJ2-5): DVKVTQSSRYLVKRTGEKVFLECVQDMDHENMFWYRQDPGLGLRLIYFSYDVKMKEKGDIPEGYSVSREKKERFSLILESASTNQTSMYLCASSPPSAGAETQYFGPGTRLLVL.

The rearrangement joins TRBV6-1 to TRBJ1-2; 11 nucleotides match TRBD1. Trimming cost V 5 bases and J 1 base; bases outside gene matches: 3. The CDR3 is 15 amino acids. The germline CDR1 and CDR2 sequences are MNHNS and SASEGT. In nucleotides, the CDR3 is TGTGCCAGCAGTCCCGGGACAGGGGGTAACTATGGCTACACCTTC. This codes for CASSPGTGGNYGYTF.

The chain combines TRBV28 with TRBJ2-1; 11 bases map to TRBD2. Germline trimming cut 7 bases from V and 6 bases from J; bases unmatched to any gene: 2. CDR3 length equals 13 residues. In germline, CDR1 is MDHEN, CDR2 SYDVKM. The CDR3 DNA reads TGTGCCAGCACCACTAGCGGGAGCAATGAGCAGTTCTTC. It codes for CASTTSGSNEQFF.

This chain connects TRBV7-9 to TRBJ2-2; 9 bases align to TRBD1. Looked up from germline, CDR1 is SEHNR and CDR2 is FQNEAQ (reference sequence). The V segment lost 5 bases and the J segment 6 bases; nucleotides outside the gene matches: 7. The length of the CDR3 is 15 residues. CDR3 sequence (DNA): TGTGCCAGCAGCGCCGTACAGGGGGCGGCCGGGGAGCTGTTTTTT. This translates into CASSAVQGAAGELFF.

The chain employs TRBV5-1 and TRBJ2-7; the D gene is possibly TRBD1 (6 bases). CDR3 length: 14 amino acids. The V gene lost 1 base and the J gene lost 5 bases, with 13 bases spanning the gap. Germline V gene lookup returns CDR1 SGHRS and CDR2 YFSETQ. The CDR3 DNA is TGCGCCAGCAGCTTGACCACAGGGCGCGACGAGCAGTACTTC. Its translation is CASSLTTGRDEQYF.

The CDR3 nucleotides read TGCGCCAGCAGCTTGACCACGACAACCAGGTTGGACGAGCAGTACTTC. Translation: CASSLTTTTRLDEQYF. This chain uses TRBV5-1 with TRBJ2-7; D gene uncertain. Germline V gene data show CDR1 as SGHRS and CDR2 as YFSETQ. CDR3 size: 16 residues. Trimming cost V 1 base and J 5 bases, with 19 bases left between them.

The gene calls are TRBV9 and TRBJ2-3, with D perhaps matching TRBD2 (6 bases). There are 16 residues in the CDR3. V dropped 2 bases and J dropped 2 bases, with 15 bases sitting between them. Germline assignment: CDR1 SGDLS and CDR2 YYNGEE. CDR3 coding DNA: TGTGCCAGCAGCGTGGGGGGAAGCACAAACACAGATACGCAGTATTTT. It translates to CASSVGGSTNTDTQYF.

The rearrangement links TRBV7-8 to TRBJ2-7, with D perhaps matching TRBD1 (5 bases). The CDR3 has 17 residues. V was pared by 1 base and J by 1 base, with 17 bases between. Germline-derived CDR1 and CDR2 are SGHVS and FQNEAQ. CDR3 nucleotide sequence: TGTGCCAGCAGCTTAGTTATGTCAGGGCGGATTTCCTACGAGCAGTACTTC. It is translated as CASSLVMSGRISYEQYF.

The V and J genes are TRBV6-5 and TRBJ1-2; 7 bases agree with TRBD1. Trimming removed 6 bases from V and 4 bases from J; junction bases left unmatched: 8. CDR1 is MNHEY and CDR2 is SVGAGI in the germline V gene. There are 14 residues in the CDR3. Here the CDR3 DNA reads TGTGCCAGCAGCCTAAGGACAGGCCGCTATGGCTACACCTTC. This gives the protein CASSLRTGRYGYTF.

The CDR3: CATSRVGQPLFGYTF. The CDR3 nucleotides are TGTGCCACCAGCAGAGTGGGACAACCTCTTTTTGGCTACACCTTC. V is TRBV15 and J is TRBJ1-2; D perhaps matches TRBD1 (6 bases). The CDR3 length is 15 residues. V shed 1 base and J shed 7 bases, with 16 bases lying between them. CDR1 and CDR2 from the germline V gene are LNHNV and YYDKDF (reference sequence). The full variable domain, completed using reference TRBV15 and TRBJ1-2, is DAMVIQNPRYQVTQFGKPVTLSCSQTLNHNVMYWYQQKSSQAPKLLFHYYDKDFNNEADTPDNFQSRRPNTSFCFLDIRSPGLGDTAMYLCATSRVGQPLFGYTFGSGTRLTVV.